This is a list of T cell receptor beta chains from one sample in a study of blood T cell repertoires in COVID-19. TCRdb's copy holds only in-frame clones and misses some; the assay was immunoSEQ multiplex PCR. The top ten clones hold about 8.9% of a sample with about 250,000 clones, about four fifths of them seen once. The specimen sequenced was peripheral blood. The origin of the receptors is an elderly man with acute or convalescent COVID-19. Each CDR3 is given with its conserved first and last residue. Each record gives: V gene, CDR3 length, D gene, J gene, clone size, CDR3 DNA, CDR3 protein. The D gene is left open where the match is weak. A clone size is listed for some rows: how often the clone was seen (once, few, many), or a class if it is expanded.

>TRBV6-5|11|NA|TRBJ2-5|NA
TGTGCCAGCATCCTCCAAGAGACCCAGTACTTC
CASILQETQYF
>TRBV5-6|15|TRBD1|TRBJ2-3|NA
TGTGCCAGCAGCCTCTCGGGACAGGGACAAGATACGCAGTATTTT
CASSLSGQGQDTQYF
>TRBV19|16|TRBD1|TRBJ1-5|NA
TGTGCCAGTAGTTCCCGACAGGGGCCAAGCAATCAGCCCCAGCATTTT
CASSSRQGPSNQPQHF
>TRBV24-1|15|NA|TRBJ2-3|once
TGTGCCACCAGTGACCAGGGTGAGGGCACAGATACGCAGTATTTT
CATSDQGEGTDTQYF
>TRBV27|14|TRBD2|TRBJ2-5|NA
TGTGCCAGCAGTTCGGGACTAGCGGGGGGCCTCGCATACTTC
CASSSGLAGGLAYF
>TRBV7-9|14|TRBD1|TRBJ1-2|NA
TGTGCCAGCAGAGTCCAGGGGGAGTACTATGGCTACACCTTC
CASRVQGEYYGYTF
>TRBV20-1|14|NA|TRBJ2-1|once
TGCAGTGCTAGTCTACAGGGCCTTAGGGATGAGCAGTTCTTC
CSASLQGLRDEQFF
>TRBV27|15|TRBD2|TRBJ2-1|NA
TGTGCCAGCAGCCTTAGCGGGAGCTCCTACAATGAGCAGTTCTTC
CASSLSGSSYNEQFF
>TRBV5-4|16|TRBD1|TRBJ2-7|NA
TGTGCCAGCAGCTTGGGGACAGGGGTTGGGACCTACGAGCAGTACTTC
CASSLGTGVGTYEQYF
>TRBV19|14|NA|TRBJ1-5|NA
TGTGCCAGTAGTATGGGAGGCAACAATCAGCCCCAGCATTTT
CASSMGGNNQPQHF
>TRBV5-1|13|TRBD1|TRBJ2-7|few
TGCGCCAGCAGCGGGACAGCCAGGTACGAGCAGTACTTC
CASSGTARYEQYF
>TRBV18|21|TRBD2|TRBJ2-1|NA
TGTGCCAGCTCACCACGTCTAGCGGGGGGGCTTCTTCGTTTGTCCTACAATGAGCAGTTCTTC
CASSPRLAGGLLRLSYNEQFF
>TRBV7-9|16|NA|TRBJ1-3|NA
TGTGCCAGCAGCTTAGCGTGGTACAGCTCTGGAAACACCATATATTTT
CASSLAWYSSGNTIYF
>TRBV7-2|16|NA|TRBJ1-5|few
TGTGCCAGCAGCTTAGGTTCCCGGGGGAGCAATCAGCCCCAGCATTTT
CASSLGSRGSNQPQHF
>TRBV7-9|13|NA|TRBJ1-5|NA
TGTGCCAGCAGCTTATTACAGGGCCAGCCCCAGCATTTT
CASSLLQGQPQHF
>TRBV5-4|13|NA|TRBJ2-7|NA
TGTGCCAGCAGCCCGCGGAGCTCCTACGAGCAGTACTTC
CASSPRSSYEQYF
>TRBV7-9|13|NA|TRBJ2-1|NA
TGTGCCAGCAGCTTGGGACTTCACAATGAGCAGTTCTTC
CASSLGLHNEQFF
>TRBV5-8|15|TRBD1|TRBJ1-5|NA
TGTGCCAGCAGCCTCGGGACAGGGGGCACTCAGCCCCAGCATTTT
CASSLGTGGTQPQHF
>TRBV2|14|NA|TRBJ2-5|NA
TGTGCCAGCAGGCGAGGGGGAACTAGGGAGACCCAGTACTTC
CASRRGGTRETQYF
>TRBV5-1|15|TRBD1|TRBJ1-1|NA
TGCGCCAGCAGCCCGGACAGGCCCGTAAACACTGAAGCTTTCTTT
CASSPDRPVNTEAFF
>TRBV5-5|15|NA|TRBJ1-1|NA
TGTGCCAGCAGCTTGACCGGACAACAGAACACTGAAGCTTTCTTT
CASSLTGQQNTEAFF
>TRBV27|16|TRBD2|TRBJ2-2|NA
TGTGCCAGCAGTTTATTTAGCGGGATATTCACCGGGGAGCTGTTTTTT
CASSLFSGIFTGELFF
>TRBV7-3|14|TRBD2|TRBJ2-7|NA
TGTGCCAGCAGTCTAGCTAGCGGGAGTTACGAGCAGTACTTC
CASSLASGSYEQYF
>TRBV12-3/TRBV12-4|13|TRBD1|TRBJ2-4|once
TGTGCCAGCAGTTTATGGGACAGAAATTTTCAGTACTTC
CASSLWDRNFQYF
>TRBV28|14|TRBD2|TRBJ2-7|many
TGTGCCAGCAGTTTACTAGCGGGGGACTACGAGCAGTACTTC
CASSLLAGDYEQYF
>TRBV28|12|NA|TRBJ1-1|NA
TGTGCCAGCAGGGTCGGGTGGGCTGAAGCTTTCTTT
CASRVGWAEAFF
>TRBV4-2|15|NA|TRBJ1-2|NA
TGTGCCAGCAGCCAAGATCCTCAGGGATTGAATGGCTACACCTTC
CASSQDPQGLNGYTF
>TRBV7-6|17|TRBD2|TRBJ2-1|NA
TGTGCCAGCAGCTCAGCCCCGACTAGCGGGGGGCACAATGAGCAGTTCTTC
CASSSAPTSGGHNEQFF
>TRBV5-8|16|NA|TRBJ1-4|NA
TGTGCCAGCAGCCTAACTTACAGGGCTGAGTCTGAAAAACTGTTTTTT
CASSLTYRAESEKLFF
>TRBV9|13|TRBD2|TRBJ2-7|NA
TGTGCCAGCAGGGGGAGCGGGAGTGACGAGCAGTACTTC
CASRGSGSDEQYF
>TRBV19|14|NA|TRBJ1-1|NA
TGTGCCAGTAGTTTGCAGGGCCCCAACACTGAAGCTTTCTTT
CASSLQGPNTEAFF
>TRBV28|11|NA|TRBJ2-3|NA
TGTGCCAGCAGTTTACTAGATACGCAGTATTTT
CASSLLDTQYF
>TRBV4-2|17|NA|TRBJ1-1|NA
TGTGCCAGCAGCCAAGAAGCCCTAGGCAGGGCTGCCACTGAAGCTTTCTTT
CASSQEALGRAATEAFF
>TRBV3-1/TRBV3-2|16|NA|TRBJ1-1|NA
TGTGCCAGCAGCCCGCATAACATGGGGCGTTTTAGTGAAGCTTTCTTT
CASSPHNMGRFSEAFF
>TRBV5-1|14|NA|TRBJ2-3|NA
TGCGCCAGCAGCCGCGGGACCGACGGAGATACGCAGTATTTT
CASSRGTDGDTQYF
>TRBV2|16|NA|TRBJ1-4|NA
TGTGCCAGCAGTCTGGGGGCACAGGGAAGTTATGAAAAACTGTTTTTT
CASSLGAQGSYEKLFF
>TRBV24-1|13|NA|TRBJ2-1|NA
TGTGCCACCAGTGATTTGAGCCGGAATGAGCAGTTCTTC
CATSDLSRNEQFF
>TRBV2|12|NA|TRBJ1-4|NA
TGTGCTGGCGGGGGGGCATCTGAAAAACTGTTTTTT
CAGGGASEKLFF
>TRBV5-1|17|TRBD2|TRBJ2-2|NA
TGCGCCAGCAGCCCGGGACTAGCGGGAGACGGCACCGGGGAGCTGTTTTTT
CASSPGLAGDGTGELFF
>TRBV11-3|14|TRBD1|TRBJ2-5|NA
TGTGCCAGCAGCTATAACAGGGGCGCCGAGACCCAGTACTTC
CASSYNRGAETQYF
>TRBV9|17|TRBD2|TRBJ2-2|NA
TGTGCCAGCAGCGGAGGGGGGCTAGCGGGAGACACCGGGGAGCTGTTTTTT
CASSGGGLAGDTGELFF
>TRBV6-6|16|TRBD1|TRBJ1-3|NA
TGTGCCAGCAGTTACAGGACAGGCCTGTCTGGAAACACCATATATTTT
CASSYRTGLSGNTIYF
>TRBV5-4|16|TRBD1|TRBJ2-3|NA
TGTGCCAGCACCACCGACAGGGGACGGCCCACAGATACGCAGTATTTT
CASTTDRGRPTDTQYF
>TRBV29-1|16|TRBD2|TRBJ2-7|NA
TGCAGCGTTGGGACTAGCGGGGGCCCAAGAACTTACGAGCAGTACTTC
CSVGTSGGPRTYEQYF
>TRBV4-2|16|TRBD1|TRBJ2-1|NA
TGTGCCAGCAGCCCCGAATACAGGGGGGCCTACAATGAGCAGTTCTTC
CASSPEYRGAYNEQFF
>TRBV4-1|14|TRBD2|TRBJ2-7|NA
TGCGCCAGCAGCCATCCTAGCGGGGGCTACGAGCAGTACTTC
CASSHPSGGYEQYF
>TRBV5-4|15|TRBD2|TRBJ2-1|NA
TGTGCCAGCGCTCCGGGGGGGGTATCCTACAATGAGCAGTTCTTC
CASAPGGVSYNEQFF
>TRBV27|16|TRBD2|TRBJ2-1|NA
TGTGCCAGCAGTTTACTAGCGGGGAGCTCCTACAATGAGCAGTTCTTC
CASSLLAGSSYNEQFF
>TRBV19|16|TRBD2|TRBJ2-7|NA
TGTGCCAGTAGTGCCTCTAGCGGGAGTCCCCACTACGAGCAGTACTTC
CASSASSGSPHYEQYF
>TRBV14|14|NA|TRBJ1-6|NA
TGTGCCAGCAGCCATTGGACACTCAATTCACCCCTCCACTTT
CASSHWTLNSPLHF
>TRBV7-9|16|NA|TRBJ2-5|few
TGTGCCAGCAGCTTAGGTCAGCGGACTTCTGGGGAGACCCAGTACTTC
CASSLGQRTSGETQYF
>TRBV28|13|TRBD1|TRBJ1-4|NA
TGTGCCAGCAATCGACAGGGGTTGGAAAAACTGTTTTTT
CASNRQGLEKLFF
>TRBV5-4|15|TRBD2|TRBJ2-7|NA
TGTGCCAGCAGCTCCGCACGGGGGGACTCCTACGAGCAGTACTTC
CASSSARGDSYEQYF
>TRBV12-3/TRBV12-4|11|NA|TRBJ1-1|NA
TGTGCCAGCAGTTACTTAAATTACCGGGACTTT
CASSYLNYRDF
>TRBV11-2|13|NA|TRBJ2-1|NA
TGTGCCAGCAGCCGGCGGGGATACAATGAGCAGTTCTTC
CASSRRGYNEQFF